This passage covers 10 T cell receptor beta chains from one sample sequenced in a study of control samples from healthy donors and cancer patients. Assay used: immunoSEQ multiplex PCR; TCRdb lists only in-frame clones, some missing. The sample lists 150,000 to 200,000 clones, 85% to 95% seen once, with more than 1.2% in the top ten. Sequenced input: blood. The receptors were gathered from a man younger than 35 in good health.

V gene TRBV7-3 combines with J gene TRBJ2-2; maybe TRBD2 (6 bases). This CDR3 has 16 residues. Germline-derived CDR1 and CDR2 are SGHTA and FQGTGA. The germline V and J ends were trimmed by 5 bases and 3 bases, with 16 bases remaining between them. CDR3 in amino acids: CASSPQMTGDTGELFF. The DNA for the CDR3 is TGTGCCAGCAGCCCTCAGATGACGGGAGACACCGGGGAGCTGTTTTTT.

The chain uses TRBV6-5 and TRBJ1-5; D uncertain. This CDR3 spans 15 amino acids. The V end lost 7 bases, the J end lost 0 bases, and 13 bases lay between the germline ends. Germline V gene sequence: CDR1 MNHEY, CDR2 SVGAGI. CDR3 region: CASTWLHYSNQPQHF. CDR3 nucleotides: TGTGCCAGCACTTGGCTCCATTATAGCAATCAGCCCCAGCATTTT.

The chain links TRBV6-5 to TRBJ1-3; D gene unclear. Germline CDR1 reads MNHEY; CDR2 reads SVGAGI. This CDR3 contains 16 residues. V lost 0 bases, J lost 1 base, and 10 bases lay in between. The CDR3: CASSYSRSLSGNTIYF. The CDR3 DNA reads TGTGCCAGCAGTTACTCCCGGTCTCTTTCTGGAAACACCATATATTTT.

The chain joins TRBV29-1 to TRBJ2-5; a weak D match, TRBD1 (7 bases). The CDR3 contains 16 residues. Trimming removed 5 bases at V and 5 bases at J, with 24 bases between. Germline CDR1 and CDR2: SQVTM and ANQGSEA. In nucleotides, the CDR3 is TGCAGCGTTCAACCCTCCGCGTGGCAGGGGGGTGAGACCCAGTACTTC. Its protein product is CSVQPSAWQGGETQYF.

This clone turned up a few times. This chain uses TRBV6-2 or TRBV6-3 with TRBJ2-5; D not certain. The CDR3 length is 13 residues. Looked up from germline, CDR1 is MNHEY and CDR2 is SVGEGT. V lost 6 bases and J 2 bases, leaving 10 bases between the germline ends. This CDR3 reads CASSKLRQETQYF. CDR3 coding DNA: TGTGCCAGCAGCAAATTGCGGCAAGAGACCCAGTACTTC.

The V call is TRBV27, the J call TRBJ2-7; perhaps D is TRBD1 or TRBD2 (5 bases each). This CDR3 contains 15 residues. The germline CDR1 and CDR2 sequences are MNHEY and SMNVEV (reference sequence). Trimming removed 2 bases from V and 4 bases from J, with 15 bases in between. The CDR3 sequence: CASSLARGPQYEQYF. CDR3 sequence (DNA): TGTGCCAGCAGTTTAGCTCGGGGACCGCAATACGAGCAGTACTTC.

This rearrangement joins TRBV18 to TRBJ1-1, with unresolved D. The CDR3 is 16 residues long. Deletions cut 0 bases from V and 0 bases from J, with 11 bases between. The germline gives CDR1 KGHSH, CDR2 LQKENI. The CDR3 loop reads CASSPPLRAMNTEAFF. CDR3 coding DNA: TGTGCCAGCTCACCACCGCTCAGAGCTATGAACACTGAAGCTTTCTTT.

The sample holds a few counts of this clone. The chain is built from TRBV15 and TRBJ2-2; weak D call: TRBD1 (6 bases). Germline V gene sequence: CDR1 LNHNV, CDR2 YYDKDF (reference sequence). The V end was cut by 5 bases, the J end by 6 bases, with 16 bases between. This CDR3 spans 15 amino acids. The CDR3: CATSLNRARAGELFF. CDR3 nucleotide sequence: TGTGCCACCAGCCTAAACAGGGCAAGGGCCGGGGAGCTGTTTTTT.

The V gene is TRBV4-2, the J gene TRBJ1-4; no firm D call. V lost 0 bases, J lost 4 bases, and 9 bases lay in between. Per germline, CDR1 LGHNA and CDR2 YNFKEQ. CDR3 size: 15 residues. The CDR3 bases are TGTGCCAGCAGCCAAGATCAACTCAGTAATGAAAAACTGTTTTTT. It translates to CASSQDQLSNEKLFF.

The chain combines TRBV6-5 with TRBJ2-1, with TRBD1 as a possible D gene (5 bases). The CDR3 is made up of 15 amino acids. V gave up 6 bases and J gave up 0 bases, with 12 bases separating them. Germline V CDR1 and CDR2: MNHEY, SVGAGI. The CDR3: CASRVRETSYNEQFF. The CDR3 nucleotides are TGTGCCAGCAGGGTCAGGGAAACCTCCTACAATGAGCAGTTCTTC.